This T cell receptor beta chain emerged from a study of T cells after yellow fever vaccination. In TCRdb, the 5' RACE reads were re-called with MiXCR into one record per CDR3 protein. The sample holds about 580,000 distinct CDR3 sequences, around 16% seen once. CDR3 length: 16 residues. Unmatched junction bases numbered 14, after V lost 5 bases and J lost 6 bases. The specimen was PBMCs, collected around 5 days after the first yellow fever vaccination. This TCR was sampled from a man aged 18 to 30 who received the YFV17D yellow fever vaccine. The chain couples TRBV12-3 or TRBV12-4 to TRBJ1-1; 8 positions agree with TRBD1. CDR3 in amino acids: CASSPGQGKGSAEAFF. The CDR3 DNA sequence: TGTGCCAGCAGTCCTGGACAGGGCAAGGGATCCGCTGAAGCTTTCTTT.